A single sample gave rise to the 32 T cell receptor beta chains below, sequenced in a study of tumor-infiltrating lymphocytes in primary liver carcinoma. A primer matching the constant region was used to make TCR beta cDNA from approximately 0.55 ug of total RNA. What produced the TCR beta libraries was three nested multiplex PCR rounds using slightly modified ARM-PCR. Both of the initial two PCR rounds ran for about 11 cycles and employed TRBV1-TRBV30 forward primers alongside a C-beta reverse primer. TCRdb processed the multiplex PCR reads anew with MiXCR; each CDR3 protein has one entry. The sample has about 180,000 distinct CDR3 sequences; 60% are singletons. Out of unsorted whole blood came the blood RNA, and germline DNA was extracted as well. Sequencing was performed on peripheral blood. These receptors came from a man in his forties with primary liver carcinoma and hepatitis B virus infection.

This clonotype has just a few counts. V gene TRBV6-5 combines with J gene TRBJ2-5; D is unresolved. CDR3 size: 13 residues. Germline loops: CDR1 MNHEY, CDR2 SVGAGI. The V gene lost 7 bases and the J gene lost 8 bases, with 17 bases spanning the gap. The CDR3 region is CASTPRVDGTQYF. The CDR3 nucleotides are TGTGCCAGCACCCCTCGGGTAGACGGAACCCAGTACTTC.

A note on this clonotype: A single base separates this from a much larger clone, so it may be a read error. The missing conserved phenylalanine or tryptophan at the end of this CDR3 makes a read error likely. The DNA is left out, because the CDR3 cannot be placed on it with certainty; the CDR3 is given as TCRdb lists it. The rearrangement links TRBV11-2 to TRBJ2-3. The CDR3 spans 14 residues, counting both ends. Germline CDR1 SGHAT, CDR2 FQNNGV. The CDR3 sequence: CASSLSGSTDTRYS.

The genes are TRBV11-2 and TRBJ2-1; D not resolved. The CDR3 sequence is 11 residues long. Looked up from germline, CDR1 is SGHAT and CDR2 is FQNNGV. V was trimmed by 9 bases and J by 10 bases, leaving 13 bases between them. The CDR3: CASSPLEEQFF. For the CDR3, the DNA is TGTGCCAGTAGCCCGCTAGAGGAGCAGTTCTTC.

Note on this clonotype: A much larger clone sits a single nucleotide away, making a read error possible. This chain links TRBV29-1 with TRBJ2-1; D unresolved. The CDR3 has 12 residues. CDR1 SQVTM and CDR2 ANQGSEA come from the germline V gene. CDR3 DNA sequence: TGCAACGCTGGAGTACAATTCAATGAGCAGTTCTTC. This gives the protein CNAGVQFNEQFF.

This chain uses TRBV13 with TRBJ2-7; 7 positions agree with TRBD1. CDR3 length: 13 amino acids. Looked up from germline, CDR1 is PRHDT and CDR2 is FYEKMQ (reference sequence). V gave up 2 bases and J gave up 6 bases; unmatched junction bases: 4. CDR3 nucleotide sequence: TGTGCCAGCAGCTTACAGCACAGGGGCGAGCAGTACTTC. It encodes CASSLQHRGEQYF.

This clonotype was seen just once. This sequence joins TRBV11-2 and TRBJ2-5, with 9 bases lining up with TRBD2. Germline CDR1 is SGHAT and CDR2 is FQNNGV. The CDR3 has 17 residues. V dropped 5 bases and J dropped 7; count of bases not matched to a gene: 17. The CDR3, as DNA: TGTGCCAGCAGCCTCCCAGGCGCGGGAGGGCCTTGGGGGACCCAGTACTTC. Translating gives CASSLPGAGGPWGTQYF.

Here the CDR3 DNA reads TGTGCCAGCAGCTTCGAAGCGGGAGCCAGAGATACGCAGTATTTT. Translation gives CASSFEAGARDTQYF. The chain recombines TRBV5-4 with TRBJ2-3; 8 bases agree with TRBD2. This CDR3 has 15 amino acids. V gave up 2 bases and J gave up 5 bases; unmatched junction bases: 7. Germline V gene data show CDR1 as SGHNT and CDR2 as YYREEE (reference sequence).

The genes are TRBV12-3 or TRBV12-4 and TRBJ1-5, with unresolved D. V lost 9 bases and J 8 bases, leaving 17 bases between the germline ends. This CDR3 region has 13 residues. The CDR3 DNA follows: TGTGCCAGGAGCCATAACAGCGGCGAGCCCCAGCATTTT. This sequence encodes CARSHNSGEPQHF.

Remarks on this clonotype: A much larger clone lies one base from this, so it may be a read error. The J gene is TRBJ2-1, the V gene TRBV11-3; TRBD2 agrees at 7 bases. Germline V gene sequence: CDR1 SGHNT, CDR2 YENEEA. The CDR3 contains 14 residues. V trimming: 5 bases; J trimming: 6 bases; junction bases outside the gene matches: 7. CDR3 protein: CASSGGLTGNEQFF. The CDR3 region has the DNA TGTGCCAGCAGCGGGGGACTAACAGGCAATGAGCAGTTCTTC.

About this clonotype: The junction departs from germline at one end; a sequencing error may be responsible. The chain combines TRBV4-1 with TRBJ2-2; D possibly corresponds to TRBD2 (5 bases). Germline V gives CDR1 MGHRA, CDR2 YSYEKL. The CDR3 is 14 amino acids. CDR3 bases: TGCCCCAGCAGCCAAAATTCGAACACCGGGGAACTGTTTTTT. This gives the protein CPSSQNSNTGELFF.

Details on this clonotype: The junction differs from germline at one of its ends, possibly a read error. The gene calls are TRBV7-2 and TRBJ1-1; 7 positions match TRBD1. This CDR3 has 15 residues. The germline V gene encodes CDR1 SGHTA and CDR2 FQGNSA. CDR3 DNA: TGTGCCAGCAGCCCACAAGGGACAGTGAACATTGAAGCTTTCTTT. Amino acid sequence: CASSPQGTVNIEAFF.

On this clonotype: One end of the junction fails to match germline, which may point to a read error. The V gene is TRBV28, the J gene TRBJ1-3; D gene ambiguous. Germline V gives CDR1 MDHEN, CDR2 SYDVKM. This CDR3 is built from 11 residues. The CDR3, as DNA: TGTGCCAACAGTTTGTCAAACACCATATATTTT. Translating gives CANSLSNTIYF.

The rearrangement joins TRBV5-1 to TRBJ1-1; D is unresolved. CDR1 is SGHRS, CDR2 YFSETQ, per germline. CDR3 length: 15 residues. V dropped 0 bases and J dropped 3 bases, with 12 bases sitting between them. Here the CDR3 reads CASSLAGGGYTEAFF. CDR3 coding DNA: TGCGCCAGCAGCTTGGCGGGTGGAGGTTACACTGAAGCTTTCTTT.

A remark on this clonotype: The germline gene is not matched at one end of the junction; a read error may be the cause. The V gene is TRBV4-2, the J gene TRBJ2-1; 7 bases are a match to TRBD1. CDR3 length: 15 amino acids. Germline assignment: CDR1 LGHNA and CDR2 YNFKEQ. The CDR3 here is CTSSQYLQGSDEQFF. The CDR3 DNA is TGTACCAGCAGCCAATATTTACAGGGGTCGGATGAGCAGTTCTTC.

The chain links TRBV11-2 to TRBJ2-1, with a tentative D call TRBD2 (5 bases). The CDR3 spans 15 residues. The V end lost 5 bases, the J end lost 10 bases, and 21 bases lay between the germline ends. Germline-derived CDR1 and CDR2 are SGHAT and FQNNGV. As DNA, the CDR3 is TGTGCCAGCAGCGTCTTAGAGGGAATAGGCAAAGAGCAGTTCTTC. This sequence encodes CASSVLEGIGKEQFF.

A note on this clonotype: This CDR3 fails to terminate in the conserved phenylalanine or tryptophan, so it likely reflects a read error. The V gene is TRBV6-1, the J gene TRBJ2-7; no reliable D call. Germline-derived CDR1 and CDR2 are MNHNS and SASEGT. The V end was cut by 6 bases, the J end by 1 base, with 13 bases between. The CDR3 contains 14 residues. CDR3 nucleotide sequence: TGTGCCAGCAGGTGGAGTAAGGGTTCCTACGAGCAGTACTCC. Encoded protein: CASRWSKGSYEQYS.

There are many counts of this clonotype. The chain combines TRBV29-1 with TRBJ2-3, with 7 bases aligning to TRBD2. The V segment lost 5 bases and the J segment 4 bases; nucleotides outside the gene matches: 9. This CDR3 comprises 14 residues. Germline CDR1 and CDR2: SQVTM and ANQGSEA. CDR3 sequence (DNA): TGCAGCGTTCTCCTAGCGGAGAGTCCAGATACGCAGTATTTT. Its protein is CSVLLAESPDTQYF.

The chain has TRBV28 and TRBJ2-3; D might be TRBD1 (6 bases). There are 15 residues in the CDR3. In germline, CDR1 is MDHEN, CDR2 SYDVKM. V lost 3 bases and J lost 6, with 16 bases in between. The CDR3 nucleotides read TGTGCCAGCAGTTTCGGGACAACCTTGGGGGATACGCAGTATTTT. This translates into CASSFGTTLGDTQYF.

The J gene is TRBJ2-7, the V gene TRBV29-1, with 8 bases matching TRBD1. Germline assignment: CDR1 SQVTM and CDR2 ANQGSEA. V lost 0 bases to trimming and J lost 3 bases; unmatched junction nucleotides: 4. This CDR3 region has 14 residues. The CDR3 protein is CSVEDGTGNYEQYF. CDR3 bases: TGCAGCGTTGAAGACGGGACAGGTAACTACGAGCAGTACTTC.

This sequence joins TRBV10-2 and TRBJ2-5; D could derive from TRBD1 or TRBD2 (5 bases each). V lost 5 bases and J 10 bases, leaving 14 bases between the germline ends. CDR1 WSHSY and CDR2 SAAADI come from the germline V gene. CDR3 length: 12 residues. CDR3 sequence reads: CASSRGRSFQYF. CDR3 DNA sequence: TGCGCCAGCAGTCGGGGCCGCTCTTTCCAGTACTTC.

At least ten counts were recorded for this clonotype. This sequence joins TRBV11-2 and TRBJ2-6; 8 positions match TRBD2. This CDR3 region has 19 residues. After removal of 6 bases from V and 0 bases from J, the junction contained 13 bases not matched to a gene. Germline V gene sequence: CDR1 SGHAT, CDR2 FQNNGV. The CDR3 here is CASRRIAQRERSGANVLTF. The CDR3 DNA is TGTGCCAGCAGACGCATCGCTCAGCGGGAGCGCTCTGGGGCCAACGTCCTGACTTTC.

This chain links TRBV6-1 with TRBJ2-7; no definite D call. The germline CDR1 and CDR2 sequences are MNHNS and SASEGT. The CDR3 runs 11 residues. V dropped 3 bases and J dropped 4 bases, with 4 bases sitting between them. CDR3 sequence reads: CASSDWYEQYF. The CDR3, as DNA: TGTGCCAGCAGTGATTGGTACGAGCAGTACTTC.

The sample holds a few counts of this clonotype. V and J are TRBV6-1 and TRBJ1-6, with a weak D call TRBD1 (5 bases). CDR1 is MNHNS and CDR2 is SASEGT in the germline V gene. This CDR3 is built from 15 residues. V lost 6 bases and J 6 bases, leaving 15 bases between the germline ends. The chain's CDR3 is CASREQGLPNSPLHF. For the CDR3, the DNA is TGTGCCAGCAGGGAGCAGGGCCTCCCTAATTCACCCCTCCACTTT.

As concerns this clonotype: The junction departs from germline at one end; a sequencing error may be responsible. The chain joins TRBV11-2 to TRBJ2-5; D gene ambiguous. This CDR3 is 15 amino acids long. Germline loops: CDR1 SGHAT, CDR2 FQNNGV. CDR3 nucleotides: TGTGCCAACAGTCTTCATGTCGTCCCGGCGGAGACCCAGTACTTT. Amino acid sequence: CANSLHVVPAETQYF.

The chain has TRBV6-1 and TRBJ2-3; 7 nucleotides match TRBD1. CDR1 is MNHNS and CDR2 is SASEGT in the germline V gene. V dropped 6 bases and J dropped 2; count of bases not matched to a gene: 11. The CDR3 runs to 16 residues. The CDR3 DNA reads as TGTGCCAGCAGAGGAGGAAACAGGGGTCCCACAGATACGCAGTATTTT. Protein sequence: CASRGGNRGPTDTQYF.

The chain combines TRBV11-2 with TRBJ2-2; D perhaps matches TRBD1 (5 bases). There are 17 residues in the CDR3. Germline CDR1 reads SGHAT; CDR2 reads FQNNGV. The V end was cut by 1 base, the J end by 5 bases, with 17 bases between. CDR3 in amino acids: CASSLVLMYPGTGELFF. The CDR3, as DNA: TGTGCCAGCAGCTTAGTACTGATGTACCCAGGGACCGGGGAGCTGTTTTTT.

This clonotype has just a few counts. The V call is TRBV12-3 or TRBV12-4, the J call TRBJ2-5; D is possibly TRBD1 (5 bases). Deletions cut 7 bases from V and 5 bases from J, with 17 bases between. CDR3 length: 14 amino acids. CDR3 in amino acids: CASTPQGFGETQYF. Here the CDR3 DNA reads TGTGCCAGCACCCCCCAGGGTTTTGGGGAGACCCAGTACTTC.

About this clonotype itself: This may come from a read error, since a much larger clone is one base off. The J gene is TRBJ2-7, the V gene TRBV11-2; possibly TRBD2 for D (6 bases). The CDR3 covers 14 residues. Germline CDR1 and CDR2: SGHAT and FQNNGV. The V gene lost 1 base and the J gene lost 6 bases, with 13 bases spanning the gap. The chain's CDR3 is CASSLAGEYGEQYF. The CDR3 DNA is TGTGCCAGCAGCTTAGCGGGAGAGTACGGCGAGCAGTACTTC.

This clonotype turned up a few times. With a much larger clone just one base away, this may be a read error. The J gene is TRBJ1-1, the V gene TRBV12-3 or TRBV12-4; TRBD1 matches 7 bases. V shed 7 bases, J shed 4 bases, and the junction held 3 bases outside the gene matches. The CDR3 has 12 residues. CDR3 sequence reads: CASTQGGTEAFF. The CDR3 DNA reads TGTGCCAGCACTCAGGGGGGCACTGAAGCTTTCTTT.

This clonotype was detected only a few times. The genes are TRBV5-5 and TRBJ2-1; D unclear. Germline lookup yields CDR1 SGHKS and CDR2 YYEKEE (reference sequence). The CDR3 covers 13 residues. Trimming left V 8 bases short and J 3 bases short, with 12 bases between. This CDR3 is CASSFKDYNEQFF. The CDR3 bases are TGTGCCAGTAGTTTCAAGGACTACAATGAGCAGTTCTTC.

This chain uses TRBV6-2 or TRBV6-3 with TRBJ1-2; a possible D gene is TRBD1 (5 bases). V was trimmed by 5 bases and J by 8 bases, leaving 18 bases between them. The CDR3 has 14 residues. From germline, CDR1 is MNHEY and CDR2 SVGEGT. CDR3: CASSRSGPIQGYTF. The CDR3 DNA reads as TGTGCCAGCAGTCGCTCGGGACCTATACAAGGCTACACCTTC.

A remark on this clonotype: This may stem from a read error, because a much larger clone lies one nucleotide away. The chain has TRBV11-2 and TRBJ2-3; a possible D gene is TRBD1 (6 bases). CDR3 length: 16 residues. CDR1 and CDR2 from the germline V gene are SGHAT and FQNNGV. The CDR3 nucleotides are TGTGCCAGCAGCTTAGGGACAGCACGAAGCACAGATGCGCAGTATTTT. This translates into CASSLGTARSTDAQYF.